This TCR beta chain comes out of a study of blood T cell repertoires in COVID-19. Study-level background: Sites in the United States, Italy and Spain provided acute and convalescent COVID-19 samples. Sources were T cells, B-cell-depleted T cells, or PBMCs; the material itself was cDNA or gDNA.

Clones were read by immunoSEQ multiplex PCR, and TCRdb kept only the in-frame ones, dropping some. The table lists 220,000 or so clones, approximately 80% of them singletons, with around 3.4% in the top ten. Germline V gene lookup returns CDR1 PRHDT and CDR2 FYEKMQ (reference sequence). The CDR3 contains 16 residues. Trimming stripped 2 bases from V and 2 bases from J, with 16 bases between. This clone was picked up a small number of times. Participants had their cohort set by participant-reported clinical history. Sequencing was carried out using PBMCs or T cells enriched from blood (not recorded which). This receptor was taken from a woman in her sixties who had recovered from COVID-19. The gene calls are TRBV13 and TRBJ2-7; a possible D gene is TRBD1 (6 bases). CDR3 bases: TGTGCCAGCAGCTTAAGGGACAAATATCCTCCCTACGAGCAGTACTTC. Its protein product is CASSLRDKYPPYEQYF. Filled out from reference TRBV13 and TRBJ2-7, the complete variable domain reads AAGVIQSPRHLIKEKRETATLKCYPIPRHDTVYWYQQGPGQDPQFLISFYEKMQSDKGSIPDRFSAQQFSDYHSELNMSSLELGDSALYFCASSLRDKYPPYEQYFGPGTRLTVT.